The 24 T cell receptor beta chains reported below all come from one sample, sequenced in a study of CD8 T cells in ankylosing spondylitis. In TCRdb, the 5' RACE reads were re-called with MiXCR into one record per CDR3 protein. The table has 150,000 to 250,000 distinct CDR3 sequences, about 13% seen once; the top ten hold more than 15%. Input material: blood, either unsorted or a sorted T cell fraction (not recorded which). These receptors were obtained from a male donor with ankylosing spondylitis or in good health (not recorded which).

The chain links TRBV5-1 to TRBJ1-4; D is unresolved. CDR3 size: 16 residues. Per germline, CDR1 SGHRS and CDR2 YFSETQ. Trimming cost V 5 bases and J 0 bases, with 14 bases left between them. CDR3 DNA: TGCGCCAGCAGTCCACCAGGATATGCAACTAATGAAAAACTGTTTTTT. Translating it yields CASSPPGYATNEKLFF. The whole variable domain, filled in from reference TRBV5-1 and TRBJ1-4, reads KAGVTQTPRYLIKTRGQQVTLSCSPISGHRSVSWYQQTPGQGLQFLFEYFSETQRNKGNFPGRFSGRQFSNSRSEMNVSTLELGDSALYLCASSPPGYATNEKLFFGSGTQLSVL.

V gene TRBV28 combines with J gene TRBJ2-3; the match to TRBD2 covers 12 bases. The germline V gene has CDR1 MDHEN and CDR2 SYDVKM. The CDR3 is made up of 15 amino acids. V lost 6 bases, J lost 5 bases, and 6 bases stayed unmatched. This CDR3 reads CASRDPGLAGDTQYF. The CDR3 nucleotides are TGTGCCAGCAGAGATCCGGGACTAGCGGGAGATACGCAGTATTTT.

The chain recombines TRBV27 with TRBJ2-7, with D possibly being TRBD1 or TRBD2 (5 bases each). Trimming removed 0 bases at V and 2 bases at J, with 17 bases between. CDR3 size: 17 residues. CDR1 is MNHEY, CDR2 SMNVEV, per germline (reference sequence). The chain's CDR3 is CASSLSGDGILTYEQYF. DNA of the CDR3: TGTGCCAGCAGTTTATCGGGGGACGGGATCCTTACCTACGAGCAGTACTTC.

This clonotype was detected ten times or more. The rearrangement links TRBV6-1 to TRBJ2-7, with 8 bases lining up with TRBD1. The CDR3 is 13 residues long. Germline V gives CDR1 MNHNS, CDR2 SASEGT. V lost 11 bases, J lost 3 bases, and 9 bases stayed unmatched. In nucleotides, the CDR3 is TGTGCCTGCGGGCCAGGGGGCTACTACGAGCAGTACTTC. It is translated as CACGPGGYYEQYF.

This sequence joins TRBV24-1 and TRBJ2-1; no clear D. The CDR3 runs 15 residues. Germline V CDR1 and CDR2: KGHDR, SFDVKD. The V gene lost 4 bases and the J gene lost 6 bases, with 15 bases spanning the gap. CDR3 in amino acids: CATSDPLSGSNEQFF. The CDR3 bases are TGTGCCACCAGTGACCCACTGTCTGGCAGCAATGAGCAGTTCTTC.

The rearrangement joins TRBV6-5 to TRBJ2-1, with 9 nucleotides matching TRBD2. Germline V gene sequence: CDR1 MNHEY, CDR2 SVGAGI. V shed 5 bases and J 16 bases; nucleotides not matched to a gene: 9. The CDR3 extends over 12 amino acids. CDR3 region: CASSRGTSPFFF. In DNA, the CDR3 is TGTGCCAGCAGTAGGGGGACTAGCCCCTTCTTCTTC.

The chain carries TRBV20-1 and TRBJ2-7; a weak D match, TRBD2 (6 bases). V lost 3 bases, J lost 0 bases, and 15 bases lay in between. Germline V lookup: CDR1 DFQATT, CDR2 SNEGSKA (reference sequence). The CDR3 sequence is 15 residues long. CDR3 sequence: CSARDVAESSYEQYF. The DNA for the CDR3 is TGCAGTGCTAGGGACGTAGCGGAGAGCTCCTACGAGCAGTACTTC.

This clonotype was counted only a few times. This chain connects TRBV20-1 to TRBJ2-1; 7 nucleotides match TRBD1. CDR1 and CDR2 (germline): DFQATT, SNEGSKA (reference sequence). The length of the CDR3 is 15 residues. With V trimmed by 2 bases and J by 6 bases, 10 bases remained unmatched. CDR3 loop: CSARRQGWVPNEQFF. The CDR3 DNA reads as TGCAGTGCTAGACGACAGGGTTGGGTCCCCAATGAGCAGTTCTTC.

Ten or more counts support this clonotype. V and J are TRBV2 and TRBJ2-7, with a possible D match to TRBD2 (6 bases). V was cut by 6 bases and J by 6 bases, with 6 bases left in between. Germline V gives CDR1 SNHLY, CDR2 FYNNEI. This CDR3 comprises 10 residues. CDR3 protein: CASRGGEQYF. CDR3 DNA sequence: TGTGCCAGCAGGGGGGGCGAGCAGTACTTC.

J is TRBJ1-2 and V is TRBV25-1; possibly TRBD1 for D (5 bases). V lost 4 bases and J 4 bases, leaving 13 bases between the germline ends. This CDR3 region has 14 residues. Germline V lookup: CDR1 MGHDK, CDR2 SYGVNS. CDR3 loop: CASSVSGTAYGYTF. As DNA, the CDR3 is TGTGCCAGCAGTGTGTCCGGGACGGCCTATGGCTACACCTTC.

This clonotype appeared many times. The gene calls are TRBV6-6 and TRBJ2-1; 7 positions agree with TRBD2. This CDR3 contains 13 residues. V dropped 0 bases and J dropped 10; count of bases not matched to a gene: 3. Germline V gives CDR1 MNHNY, CDR2 SVGAGI (reference sequence). This CDR3 is CASSYSGGSEQFF. CDR3 coding DNA: TGTGCCAGCAGTTACTCCGGGGGGTCCGAGCAGTTCTTC.

The chain links TRBV19 to TRBJ1-2, with D tentatively TRBD1 (5 bases). Germline V CDR1 and CDR2: LNHDA, SQIVND (reference sequence). The V end lost 5 bases, the J end lost 0 bases, and 7 bases lay between the germline ends. The CDR3 consists of 13 residues. DNA for the CDR3: TGTGCCAGTAGTGCAGGGACTAACTATGGCTACACCTTC. Amino acid sequence: CASSAGTNYGYTF.

This clonotype has just a few counts. V is TRBV4-1 and J is TRBJ2-7; D may be TRBD1 (6 bases). V lost 4 bases, J lost 0 bases, and 13 bases lay in between. In germline, CDR1 is MGHRA, CDR2 YSYEKL. The CDR3 contains 15 residues. In DNA, the CDR3 is TGCGCCAGCAGCCTTACCGGGACAAGCTCCTACGAGCAGTACTTC. It is translated as CASSLTGTSSYEQYF.

This rearrangement joins TRBV5-1 to TRBJ2-7; 12 bases fit TRBD2. The CDR3 is 15 amino acids. In germline, CDR1 is SGHRS, CDR2 YFSETQ. The J segment lost 5 bases and the V segment lost 6 bases, leaving 9 bases of the junction unmatched. The CDR3 DNA is TGCGCCAGCAACATAGGGACTAGCGGGTGTAACGAGCAGTACTTC. As protein: CASNIGTSGCNEQYF.

The chain recombines TRBV4-1 with TRBJ1-3; D remains ambiguous. The V gene's germline CDR1 is MGHRA and CDR2 YSYEKL. This CDR3 contains 12 residues. Trimming took off 0 bases at V and 8 bases at J, with 5 bases between the two ends. Here the CDR3 reads CASSQDQYTIYF. Written as DNA, the CDR3 is TGCGCCAGCAGCCAAGATCAATACACCATATATTTT.

In this sample, this clonotype turned up many times. The chain recombines TRBV27 with TRBJ1-5, with D perhaps TRBD1 (5 bases). Looked up from germline, CDR1 is MNHEY and CDR2 is SMNVEV (reference sequence). This CDR3 has 15 amino acids. V was shortened by 1 base and J by 4 bases, with 11 bases between the two germline ends. The CDR3: CASSLWGGGNQPQHF. CDR3 bases: TGTGCCAGCAGTTTATGGGGGGGGGGGAATCAGCCCCAGCATTTT.

V is TRBV3-1 and J is TRBJ2-3; 7 bases map to TRBD2. Germline V gives CDR1 LGHDT, CDR2 YNNKEL (reference sequence). This CDR3 has 14 residues. V lost 3 bases and J lost 4; bases outside the gene matches: 4. The CDR3 DNA sequence: TGTGCCAGCAGCCAGGCGGGAGTTTCAGATACGCAGTATTTT. Translation: CASSQAGVSDTQYF.

V usage is TRBV4-1 and J usage is TRBJ2-7; 8 nucleotides agree with TRBD2. Germline trimming cut 3 bases from V and 7 bases from J; bases unmatched to any gene: 14. Per germline, CDR1 MGHRA and CDR2 YSYEKL. The CDR3 spans 16 residues. Here the CDR3 reads CASSQEPSGRYFEQYF. The DNA for the CDR3 is TGCGCCAGCAGCCAGGAACCTAGCGGGCGCTACTTTGAGCAGTACTTC.

J is TRBJ2-7 and V is TRBV5-4; TRBD2 is a possible D gene (5 bases). Germline values: CDR1 SGHNT, CDR2 YYREEE (reference sequence). Deletions cut 1 base from V and 4 bases from J, with 15 bases between. This CDR3 region has 15 residues. Here the CDR3 reads CASSLFSHEGYEQYF. CDR3 nucleotide sequence: TGTGCCAGCAGCTTGTTTTCCCACGAGGGATACGAGCAGTACTTC.

The J gene is TRBJ2-1, the V gene TRBV12-3 or TRBV12-4, with 7 bases aligning to TRBD2. CDR3 length: 13 residues. The V segment lost 5 bases and the J segment 9 bases; nucleotides outside the gene matches: 7. CDR3 residues: CASSPTSVGEQFF. The CDR3 DNA reads TGTGCCAGCAGTCCCACTAGCGTCGGTGAGCAGTTCTTC.

In this sample, this clonotype turned up a few times. The chain links TRBV10-3 to TRBJ1-1, with 7 bases fitting TRBD1. The CDR3 loop spans 13 amino acids. Trimming cost V 5 bases and J 3 bases; bases outside gene matches: 3. CDR1 is ENHRY and CDR2 is SYGVKD in the germline V gene. CDR3 nucleotides: TGTGCCATCAGTCCTACAGGGGACACTGAAGCTTTCTTT. Protein sequence: CAISPTGDTEAFF.

The chain has TRBV3-1 and TRBJ2-7; 7 bases align to TRBD2. Trimming took 0 bases from V and 2 from J; bases not matched to a gene: 16. The CDR3 has 19 amino acids. CDR1 and CDR2 (germline): LGHDT, YNNKEL (reference sequence). CDR3 bases: TGTGCCAGCAGCCAAGATGGGACTATTCAAGCGGGGCCTCCCTACGAGCAGTACTTC. It translates to CASSQDGTIQAGPPYEQYF.

This chain connects TRBV4-1 to TRBJ2-1, with D unclear. V was clipped by 4 bases and J by 4 bases, with 20 bases between them. Germline values: CDR1 MGHRA, CDR2 YSYEKL. This CDR3 spans 17 amino acids. CDR3 residues: CASSLVWDTPDYNEQFF. The CDR3 DNA reads TGCGCCAGCAGCCTGGTTTGGGATACTCCAGATTACAATGAGCAGTTCTTC.

This clonotype turned up a few times. The chain combines TRBV20-1 with TRBJ2-2, with D possibly matching TRBD1 (5 bases). The CDR3 is made up of 16 amino acids. V was pared by 0 bases and J by 2 bases, with 13 bases between. The germline gives CDR1 DFQATT, CDR2 SNEGSKA (reference sequence). The CDR3 reads CSARDNQGGNTGELFF. The CDR3 DNA reads TGCAGTGCTAGAGATAACCAGGGTGGAAACACCGGGGAGCTGTTTTTT.